These 14 T cell receptor beta chains share one sample of origin, sequenced in a study of CXCR3-negative and CXCR3-positive naive CD8 T cells. cDNA libraries for TRB were generated by 5' RACE incorporating UMI labels. TCRdb reprocessed the 5' RACE reads, keeping one entry per CDR3 protein, no DNA. The repertoire table contains approximately 24,000 distinct CDR3 sequences. Sequencing was performed on naive CXCR3- CD8+ T cells from blood. Subset denoted: CD45RO-CCR7+CD27+CD95- naive CD8+ T cells lacking CXCR3 (TNR3-). The source of these receptors is a human donor in good health. Some clones in this sample may be carry-over from other donors' samples.

V gene TRBV7-2 combines with J gene TRBJ2-1; no DNA is available, so the TRBD1 call from TCRdb remains unchecked. CDR3 length equals 18 residues. Looked up from germline, CDR1 is SGHTA and CDR2 is FQGNSA. The CDR3 here is CASSFRGSTREGYNEQFF. Full variable domain (missing parts from reference TRBV7-2 and TRBJ2-1): GAGVSQSPSNKVTEKGKDVELRCDPISGHTALYWYRQSLGQGLEFLIYFQGNSAPDKSGLPSDRFSAERTGGSVSTLTIQRTQQEDSAVYLCASSFRGSTREGYNEQFFGPGTRLTVL.

This CDR3 is CASTDTIGETQYF. This chain connects TRBV3-1 to TRBJ2-5. The CDR3 runs 13 residues. The germline V gene encodes CDR1 LGHDT and CDR2 YNNKEL (reference sequence).

The genes are TRBV20-1 and TRBJ2-1; TCRdb names TRBD1, which stays unverified in the absence of DNA. Germline V lookup: CDR1 DFQATT, CDR2 SNEGSKA (reference sequence). The CDR3 extends over 12 amino acids. The chain's CDR3 is CSGQDSYNEQFF.

The CDR3 sequence is CASSSLPNANTGELFF. The chain has TRBV7-3 and TRBJ2-2; there is no DNA to check the TCRdb D call of TRBD2. The CDR3 consists of 16 residues. The V gene's germline CDR1 is SGHTA and CDR2 FQGTGA.

The chain combines TRBV5-1 with TRBJ2-2; absent DNA, TCRdb's TRBD1 call cannot be checked. Germline V gene data show CDR1 as SGHRS and CDR2 as YFSETQ. The CDR3 is 15 residues long. This CDR3 reads CASSLARDGTGELFF.

The chain has TRBV7-9 and TRBJ2-2; TCRdb returns TRBD2, unconfirmable since there is no DNA. The CDR3 has 15 amino acids. The germline V gene has CDR1 SEHNR and CDR2 FQNEAQ (reference sequence). The CDR3: CASSPSGPHTGELFF.

J is TRBJ2-1 and V is TRBV20-1; lacking DNA, the TRBD2 call made by TCRdb goes unchecked. Germline V gene sequence: CDR1 DFQATT, CDR2 SNEGSKA (reference sequence). There are 14 residues in the CDR3. The CDR3 spells CSARAGTSQVEQFF.

V gene TRBV4-3 combines with J gene TRBJ2-7. Germline CDR1 is LGHNA and CDR2 is YSLEER. This CDR3 comprises 16 residues. CDR3 sequence reads: CASSQDLGGSSYEQYF.

V gene TRBV6-6 combines with J gene TRBJ2-1; TCRdb proposes TRBD2, but this gene call is untestable without DNA. There are 13 residues in the CDR3. CDR1 is MNHNY, CDR2 SVGAGI, per germline (reference sequence). The CDR3 sequence: CASSFRGGNEQFF.

This rearrangement joins TRBV7-2 to TRBJ2-7; the TCRdb call, TRBD1, lacks DNA for checking. Germline-derived CDR1 and CDR2 are SGHTA and FQGNSA. CDR3 length: 13 amino acids. CDR3: CASSPGYSYEQYF. The full variable domain, its missing parts supplied by reference TRBV7-2 and TRBJ2-7, is GAGVSQSPSNKVTEKGKDVELRCDPISGHTALYWYRQSLGQGLEFLIYFQGNSAPDKSGLPSDRFSAERTGGSVSTLTIQRTQQEDSAVYLCASSPGYSYEQYFGPGTRLTVT.

The rearrangement joins TRBV27 to TRBJ1-5; TCRdb gives TRBD1 as the D gene, but with no DNA this cannot be confirmed. This CDR3 has 15 residues. Germline lookup yields CDR1 MNHEY and CDR2 SMNVEV (reference sequence). The CDR3 loop is CASSFPPRGNQPQHF.

This sequence joins TRBV20-1 and TRBJ2-2. The CDR3 runs 13 residues. CDR1 DFQATT and CDR2 SNEGSKA come from the germline V gene (reference sequence). The CDR3 region is CSARDQYTGELFF.

This chain links TRBV28 with TRBJ1-5. The CDR3 has 11 amino acids. CDR1 and CDR2 (germline): MDHEN, SYDVKM. Here the CDR3 reads CASSLGQPQHF.

The V gene is TRBV6-5, the J gene TRBJ1-5. Germline V gene lookup returns CDR1 MNHEY and CDR2 SVGAGI. CDR3 size: 13 residues. CDR3 protein: CASSQGLNQPQHF.